The 3 T cell receptor beta chains below come from one sample, sequenced in a study of tumor-infiltrating lymphocytes in primary liver carcinoma listed by TCRdb under 2017. Instrument used: Illumina HiSeq 2500. A constant-region primer and ProtoScript II reverse transcriptase were used to reverse-transcribe TCRbeta-specific cDNA from about 500 ng total RNA. Construction of the TCRbeta libraries relied on three nested rounds of multiplex PCR, following a slightly modified ARM-PCR procedure. Multiplex TRBV1-TRBV30 forward primers and a Cbeta reverse primer were used in the first two PCR rounds, each of which was run for approximately 11 cycles. The public reads were reprocessed in TCRdb via fastp at Q25 and MiXCR, keeping in-frame beta chains. Identical CDR3 proteins give one entry, which carries the most common genes and DNA. This sample is represented by fewer than 350,000 distinct CDR3 sequences; 65% of them were singletons. Roughly 9% of the sample rests with the top ten.

TRIzol reagent was used to extract blood RNA from unsorted whole blood, while the DNeasy Blood & Tissue kit provided the germline DNA. The source material was peripheral blood. These receptors came from a middle-aged man with primary liver carcinoma and hepatitis B virus infection.

As concerns this clonotype: A clone one base away is much larger, so this may be a read error. This chain links TRBV6-5 with TRBJ1-2, with 8 positions matching TRBD1. The CDR3 sequence is 14 residues long. Germline-derived CDR1 and CDR2 are MNHEY and SVGAGI. Trimming removed 1 base from V and 6 bases from J; junction bases left unmatched: 4. The CDR3 DNA reads TGTGCCAGCAGTTACTTGAGGGACAGGCATGGCTACACCTTC. As protein: CASSYLRDRHGYTF.

This clonotype was detected once. A read error may explain this, as a much larger clone is one base away. V usage is TRBV10-2 and J usage is TRBJ2-7, with 10 bases matching TRBD2. This CDR3 region has 11 residues. The germline V gene encodes CDR1 WSHSY and CDR2 SAAADI. The V segment lost 8 bases and the J segment 8 bases; nucleotides outside the gene matches: 3. The CDR3 DNA reads TGCGCCAGCGGACTAGCGGACAAGCAGTACTTC. This sequence encodes CASGLADKQYF.

This clonotype was counted only a few times. The chain joins TRBV24-1 to TRBJ2-1; D may be TRBD1 or TRBD2 (7 bases each). The CDR3 is 14 amino acids. V was shortened by 9 bases and J by 5 bases, with 16 bases between the two germline ends. Germline V lookup: CDR1 KGHDR, CDR2 SFDVKD. In DNA, the CDR3 is TGTGCCACCGGCAGGGGGAGGGAGAACAATGAGCAGTTCTTC. Translating it yields CATGRGRENNEQFF.